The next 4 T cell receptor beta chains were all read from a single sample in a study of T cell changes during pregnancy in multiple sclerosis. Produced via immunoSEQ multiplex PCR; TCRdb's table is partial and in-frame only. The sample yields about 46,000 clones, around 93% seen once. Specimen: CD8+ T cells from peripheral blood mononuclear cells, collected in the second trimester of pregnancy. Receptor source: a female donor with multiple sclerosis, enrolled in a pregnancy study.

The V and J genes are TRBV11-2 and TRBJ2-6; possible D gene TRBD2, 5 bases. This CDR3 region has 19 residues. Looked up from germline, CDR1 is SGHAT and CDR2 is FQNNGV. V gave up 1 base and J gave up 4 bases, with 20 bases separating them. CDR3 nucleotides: TGTGCCAGCAGCTTAGCGCCGGGATCCCTTGCTAGGGGGGCCAACGTCCTGACTTTC. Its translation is CASSLAPGSLARGANVLTF.

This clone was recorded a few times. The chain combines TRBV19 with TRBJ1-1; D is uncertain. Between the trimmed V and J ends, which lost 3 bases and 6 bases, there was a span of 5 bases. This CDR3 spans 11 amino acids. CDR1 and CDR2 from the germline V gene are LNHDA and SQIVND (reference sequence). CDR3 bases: TGTGCCAGTAGTATTTCCGCTGAAGCTTTCTTT. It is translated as CASSISAEAFF.

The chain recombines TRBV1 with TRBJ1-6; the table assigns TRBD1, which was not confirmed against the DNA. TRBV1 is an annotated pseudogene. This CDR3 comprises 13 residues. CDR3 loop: CTSNDRANSPLHF. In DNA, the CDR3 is TGCACCAGTAATGACAGGGCGAATTCACCCCTCCACTTT.

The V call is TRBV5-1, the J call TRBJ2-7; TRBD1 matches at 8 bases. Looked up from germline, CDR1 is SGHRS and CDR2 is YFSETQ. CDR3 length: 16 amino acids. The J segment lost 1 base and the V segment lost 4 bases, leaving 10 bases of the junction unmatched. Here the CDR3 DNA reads TGCGCCAGCAGCATCGGGACAGGACTTCTTTCCTACGAGCAGTACTTC. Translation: CASSIGTGLLSYEQYF.